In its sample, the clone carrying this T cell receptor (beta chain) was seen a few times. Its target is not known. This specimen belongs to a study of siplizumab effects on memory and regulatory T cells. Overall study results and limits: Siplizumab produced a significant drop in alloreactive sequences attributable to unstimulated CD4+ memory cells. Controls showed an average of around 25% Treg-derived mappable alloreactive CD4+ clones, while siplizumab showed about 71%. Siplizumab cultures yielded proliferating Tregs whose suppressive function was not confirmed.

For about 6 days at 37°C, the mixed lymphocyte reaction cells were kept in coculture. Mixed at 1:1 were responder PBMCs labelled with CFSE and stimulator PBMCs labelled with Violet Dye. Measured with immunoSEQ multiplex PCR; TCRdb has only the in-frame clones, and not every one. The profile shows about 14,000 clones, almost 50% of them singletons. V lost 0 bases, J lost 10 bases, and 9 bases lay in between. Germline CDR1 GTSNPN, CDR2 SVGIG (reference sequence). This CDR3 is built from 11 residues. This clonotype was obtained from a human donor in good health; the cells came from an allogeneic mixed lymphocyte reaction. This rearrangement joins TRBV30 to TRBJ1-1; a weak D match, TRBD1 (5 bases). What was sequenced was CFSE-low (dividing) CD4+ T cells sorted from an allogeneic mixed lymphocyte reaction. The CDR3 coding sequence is TGTGCCTGGAGTGTACTCGGGGGAGCTTTCTTT. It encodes CAWSVLGGAFF.